Below are 8 T cell receptor beta chains sequenced from a single sample in a study of shared clonotypes between healthy human individuals. Sequencing was performed with immunoSEQ multiplex PCR; in TCRdb, only in-frame clones are kept and a portion is missing. Here the sample spans 550,000 to 650,000 clones, about 95% being singletons. Positively selected for CCR7, the CD45RO-negative cells used as naive CD8 cells excluded terminally differentiated effector memory CD45RA+ cells. Sequences were obtained from naive CD8+ T cells sorted from blood. All receptors derive from a woman in her thirties in good health.

This chain links TRBV28 with TRBJ1-5; possible D gene TRBD1, 6 bases. This CDR3 region has 16 residues. Trimming left V 6 bases short and J 2 bases short, with 17 bases between. Germline V gives CDR1 MDHEN, CDR2 SYDVKM. This CDR3 reads CASRRTTGTGNQPQHF. CDR3 DNA: TGTGCCAGCAGAAGAACGACAGGTACTGGCAATCAGCCCCAGCATTTT.

The chain uses TRBV13 and TRBJ1-1; 7 nucleotides line up with TRBD1. The CDR3 has 15 residues. The V and J ends lost 4 bases and 1 base, in that order; junction bases with no gene match: 6. Germline V gene data show CDR1 as PRHDT and CDR2 as FYEKMQ (reference sequence). The CDR3 nucleotides read TGTGCCAGCAGCTACAACAGGGGAGGGAACACTGAAGCTTTCTTT. It specifies CASSYNRGGNTEAFF.

The V call is TRBV7-9, the J call TRBJ2-7, with TRBD1 matching over 11 bases. The CDR3 is 16 amino acids. Trimming removed 1 base from V and 0 bases from J; junction bases left unmatched: 2. Germline CDR1 SEHNR, CDR2 FQNEAQ (reference sequence). The DNA for the CDR3 is TGTGCCAGCAGCTTAGGGGGGACAGGGGGCTCCTACGAGCAGTACTTC. As protein: CASSLGGTGGSYEQYF.

This rearrangement joins TRBV7-9 to TRBJ2-2; 9 positions match TRBD2. The CDR3 loop spans 18 amino acids. The germline V gene encodes CDR1 SEHNR and CDR2 FQNEAQ (reference sequence). After removal of 3 bases from V and 7 bases from J, the junction contained 15 bases not matched to a gene. This CDR3 is CASSFLVAGEVLVGELFF. DNA for the CDR3: TGTGCCAGCAGCTTTCTCGTAGCGGGAGAAGTACTTGTCGGGGAGCTGTTTTTT.

V gene TRBV5-6 combines with J gene TRBJ2-1; D unresolved. This CDR3 is built from 12 residues. Trimming left V 4 bases short and J 8 bases short, with 10 bases between. The germline V gene has CDR1 SGHDT and CDR2 YYEEEE. In nucleotides, the CDR3 is TGTGCCAGCAGCCTTTGGGGTTATGAGCAGTTCTTC. It encodes CASSLWGYEQFF.

Comments on this clone: One end of the junction fails to match germline, which may point to a read error. The rearrangement uses TRBV18 and TRBJ2-1, with 9 bases matching TRBD1. This CDR3 comprises 15 residues. The germline gives CDR1 KGHSH, CDR2 LQKENI. The CDR3, as DNA: TGTGCCAGCTCATCACCGGGACAGGGATGGAATGAGCAGTTCTTC. It yields the protein CASSSPGQGWNEQFF.

The chain is built from TRBV5-4 and TRBJ2-3; possibly TRBD1 for D (5 bases). Germline CDR1 and CDR2: SGHNT and YYREEE (reference sequence). This CDR3 has 16 residues. The germline V and J ends were trimmed by 0 bases and 0 bases, with 11 bases remaining between them. CDR3 sequence (DNA): TGTGCCAGCAGCTTGGGACAGAGAACTAGCACAGATACGCAGTATTTT. Protein product: CASSLGQRTSTDTQYF.

The chain has TRBV27 and TRBJ2-7; D is ambiguous. In germline, CDR1 is MNHEY, CDR2 SMNVEV (reference sequence). The CDR3 length is 14 residues. V was pared by 7 bases and J by 6 bases, with 19 bases between. CDR3 bases: TGTGCCAGCACCCCCCTGGCCACGTCCCGCGAGCAGTACTTC. Protein: CASTPLATSREQYF.